This note documents a single T cell receptor (beta chain) sequence. These data belong to a study of blood T cell repertoires in COVID-19. Repertoires were generated with immunoSEQ multiplex PCR, while TCRdb's copy carries only in-frame clones and drops some. The repertoire includes some 200,000 clones, 80% of them detected once, and around 7% sits in the top ten. The ends were cut back, 4 bases at V and 4 bases at J, with 17 bases in the middle. Germline assignment: CDR1 SGHDT and CDR2 YYEEEE. The CDR3 covers 15 residues. This receptor was taken from a woman between 35 and 50 years old with acute COVID-19. Sequencing was performed on PBMCs or T cells enriched from blood (not recorded which). The genes are TRBV5-6 and TRBJ1-1; possible D gene TRBD1, 6 bases. CDR3 DNA sequence: TGTGCCAGCAGCCCGACCAGGGGTGGGGGCACTGAAGCTTTCTTT. It codes for CASSPTRGGGTEAFF.